This entry lists 3 T cell receptor beta chains sequenced from one sample in a study of vaccination and CD4 T cells after COVID-19. Antigen specificity for these receptors is unknown. Cultured CD4+ T cell DNA was sequenced using the Oncomine TCR Beta short-read assay. In TCRdb, the PCR reads were re-called with MiXCR into one record per CDR3 protein. The table records just under 20,000 distinct CDR3 sequences, around 60% of them present only once. Treatment given: approximately nine-day PBMC culture with coronavirus spike peptide pools or control peptides (ViraFEST assay). Sequences were obtained from CD4+ T cells from blood, cultured in vitro. The receptors were sampled from a human donor who had recovered from COVID-19.

The chain employs TRBV20-1 and TRBJ2-5; D not resolved. Between the trimmed V and J ends, which lost 0 bases and 4 bases, there was a span of 6 bases. CDR1 and CDR2 (germline): DFQATT, SNEGSKA (reference sequence). CDR3 length: 12 amino acids. CDR3 protein: CSARDLRETQYF. The CDR3 DNA reads TGCAGTGCTAGAGATCTCCGAGAGACCCAGTACTTC.

This clonotype was observed a handful of times. This chain links TRBV7-3 with TRBJ1-2; 7 bases are a match to TRBD1. Trimming took 0 bases from V and 6 from J; bases not matched to a gene: 10. Germline V lookup: CDR1 SGHTA, CDR2 FQGTGA. The CDR3 has 16 residues. The CDR3 coding sequence is TGTGCCAGCAGCTTAACGGGGGTCCCCGGACAGGATGGCTACACCTTC. As protein: CASSLTGVPGQDGYTF.

This clonotype appeared a few times. The J gene is TRBJ2-7, the V gene TRBV7-9; D call uncertain. The V gene lost 5 bases and the J gene lost 2 bases, with 10 bases spanning the gap. The CDR3 covers 13 residues. Germline CDR1 is SEHNR and CDR2 is FQNEAQ (reference sequence). CDR3 bases: TGTGCCAGCAGCCAGACGGTTACCTACGAGCAGTACTTC. It encodes CASSQTVTYEQYF.